This passage covers 11 T cell receptor beta chains from one sample sequenced in a study of breast tumors, draining lymph nodes, adjacent tissues. Samples came from axillary lymph nodes draining the breast cancer. TCRdb passed the multiplex PCR reads through MiXCR, listing each CDR3 protein once. The sample contains around 300,000 distinct CDR3 sequences, under 35% of which appear only once. Sequenced sample: axillary lymph node tissue. Receptors were obtained from a female donor with breast cancer. Some clones in this sample may be carry-over from other donors' samples.

Of note for this clonotype: At one of its ends the junction is not consistent with the germline gene, which may arise from a read error. The V and J genes are TRBV2 and TRBJ2-5; TRBD2 is a possible D gene (7 bases). The CDR3 extends over 11 amino acids. Germline CDR1 SNHLY, CDR2 FYNNEI. CDR3 residues: CASSEMGAGVF. In DNA, the CDR3 is TGTGCCAGCAGTGAGATGGGGGCGGGGGTCTTC.

The sample holds many counts of this clonotype. The chain couples TRBV9 to TRBJ2-1; the match to TRBD2 covers 7 bases. Germline V gene data show CDR1 as SGDLS and CDR2 as YYNGEE. The CDR3 is made up of 17 amino acids. Trimming cost V 0 bases and J 4 bases; bases outside gene matches: 10. The CDR3 sequence: CASSVGGGRNLYNEQFF. The CDR3 DNA follows: TGTGCCAGCAGCGTAGGGGGGGGGAGGAACTTATACAATGAGCAGTTCTTC.

As regards this clonotype: Possible read error: a much larger clone is one base away. The chain employs TRBV5-5 and TRBJ2-2; 8 bases map to TRBD2. Germline V gene data show CDR1 as SGHKS and CDR2 as YYEKEE (reference sequence). V lost 3 bases to trimming and J lost 3 bases; unmatched junction nucleotides: 4. The CDR3 consists of 15 residues. The CDR3 bases are TGTGCCAGCAGCTCAGCGGGAGCCGACACCGGGGAGCTGTTTTTT. It encodes CASSSAGADTGELFF.

In this sample, this clonotype turned up a few times. The rearrangement uses TRBV6-5 and TRBJ2-6; TRBD2 matches at 7 bases. Unmatched junction bases numbered 8, after V lost 8 bases and J lost 4 bases. The CDR3 consists of 15 residues. Germline V lookup: CDR1 MNHEY, CDR2 SVGAGI. In nucleotides, the CDR3 is TGTGCCAGCGGTCCACGAGCGGGGGGGGCCAACGTCCTGACTTTC. Protein sequence: CASGPRAGGANVLTF.

This chain connects TRBV25-1 to TRBJ1-4, with 9 nucleotides matching TRBD1. V lost 4 bases and J lost 8; bases outside the gene matches: 8. CDR1 and CDR2 from the germline V gene are MGHDK and SYGVNS. The CDR3 spans 15 residues. CDR3 sequence (DNA): TGTGCCAGCAGTGTTGGGACAGGGCTCGGAGAAAAACTGTTTTTT. As protein: CASSVGTGLGEKLFF.

The sample holds many counts of this clonotype. The chain couples TRBV12-3 or TRBV12-4 to TRBJ2-6; D unclear. Between the trimmed V and J ends, which lost 2 bases and 2 bases, there was a span of 13 bases. CDR3 length equals 17 residues. CDR3 DNA: TGTGCCAGCAGTTTAAGGCTTCCGGGTACTGGGGCCAACGTCCTGACTTTC. Protein sequence: CASSLRLPGTGANVLTF.

V is TRBV6-2 or TRBV6-3 and J is TRBJ2-7; perhaps TRBD1 as D (5 bases). The V gene's germline CDR1 is MNHEY and CDR2 SVGEGT. V lost 5 bases and J 0 bases, leaving 11 bases between the germline ends. CDR3 size: 14 residues. This chain's CDR3 is CASSPRASSYEQYF. The CDR3 bases are TGTGCCAGCAGTCCCAGGGCCAGCTCCTACGAGCAGTACTTC.

This chain joins TRBV28 and TRBJ2-5, with 14 bases identical to TRBD2. V shed 3 bases, J shed 5 bases, and the junction held 5 bases outside the gene matches. This CDR3 is built from 16 residues. Germline lookup yields CDR1 MDHEN and CDR2 SYDVKM. CDR3 in DNA: TGTGCCAGCAGTTTCGCGGGACTAGCGGGAGCTGAGACCCAGTACTTC. This translates into CASSFAGLAGAETQYF.

In DNA, the CDR3 is TGTGCCAGCAGCTCCATTAGATCGACCAATCAGCCCCAGCATTTT. This translates into CASSSIRSTNQPQHF. This chain uses TRBV7-9 with TRBJ1-5; D is ambiguous. The V end was cut by 4 bases, the J end by 3 bases, with 13 bases between. The CDR3 covers 15 residues. CDR1 SEHNR and CDR2 FQNEAQ come from the germline V gene (reference sequence).

This clonotype has a handful of counts. This chain connects TRBV28 to TRBJ2-1; the D is unclear. The length of the CDR3 is 12 residues. V gave up 7 bases and J gave up 5 bases, with 9 bases separating them. The germline CDR1 and CDR2 sequences are MDHEN and SYDVKM. This CDR3 reads CASTLENNEQFF. For the CDR3, the DNA is TGTGCCAGCACTCTAGAAAACAATGAGCAGTTCTTC.

This clonotype was seen ten or more times. The rearrangement uses TRBV29-1 and TRBJ2-1, with 16 bases identical to TRBD2. CDR1 and CDR2 from the germline V gene are SQVTM and ANQGSEA. The CDR3 sequence is 15 residues long. V lost 6 bases and J lost 7; bases outside the gene matches: 6. The CDR3 region is CSVQPGLAGGNEQFF. CDR3 DNA: TGCAGCGTACAACCGGGACTAGCGGGAGGGAATGAGCAGTTCTTC.